A single sample is the source of the 5 T cell receptor beta chains below, sequenced in a study of T cells of healthy individuals. TCRdb ran MiXCR on the 5' RACE reads and lists one entry per CDR3 protein. The repertoire holds over 95,000 distinct CDR3 sequences, with about 16% as singletons. These receptor sequences come from a human donor in good health.

Many counts were recorded for this clonotype. The chain uses TRBV29-1 and TRBJ2-1; the D gene could be TRBD1 or TRBD2 (5 bases each). Germline V gives CDR1 SQVTM, CDR2 ANQGSEA. There are 15 residues in the CDR3. Deletions cut 7 bases from V and 3 bases from J, with 19 bases between. The DNA of the CDR3 is TGCAGCGGGGGGAAGAGGGGAATAGACTACAATGAGCAGTTCTTC. The encoded protein is CSGGKRGIDYNEQFF.

This clonotype was observed many times. The rearrangement links TRBV14 to TRBJ1-2; D is unclear. This CDR3 region has 13 residues. Trimming cost V 1 base and J 5 bases, with 8 bases left between them. From germline, CDR1 is SGHDN and CDR2 FVKESK. CDR3 loop: CASSQVTGYGYTF. The DNA of the CDR3 is TGTGCCAGCAGCCAAGTGACGGGATATGGCTACACCTTC.

This clonotype was seen repeatedly, ten times or more. V is TRBV3-1 and J is TRBJ2-3; D might be TRBD1 (6 bases). CDR1 is LGHDT, CDR2 YNNKEL, per germline (reference sequence). This CDR3 contains 15 residues. The V end lost 4 bases, the J end lost 0 bases, and 11 bases lay between the germline ends. CDR3 residues: CASSRGGASTDTQYF. CDR3 DNA sequence: TGTGCCAGCAGCCGAGGGGGAGCAAGCACAGATACGCAGTATTTT.

A few counts support this clonotype. The genes are TRBV28 and TRBJ2-3; TRBD2 agrees at 11 bases. CDR3 length equals 16 residues. CDR1 and CDR2 (germline): MDHEN, SYDVKM. Trimming cost V 3 bases and J 6 bases; bases outside gene matches: 8. The CDR3 nucleotides read TGTGCCAGCAGTTTGATAGCGGGAGGGGTAGCGGATACGCAGTATTTT. This translates into CASSLIAGGVADTQYF.

A few counts support this clonotype. The rearrangement links TRBV28 to TRBJ2-3; TRBD1 matches 9 bases. V gave up 3 bases and J gave up 9 bases; unmatched junction bases: 13. The CDR3 is made up of 16 amino acids. Germline V gene lookup returns CDR1 MDHEN and CDR2 SYDVKM. The CDR3 DNA reads TGTGCCAGCAGTTTGCCGGCCGGGACAGGGTCGGGGACGCAGTATTTT. Translating gives CASSLPAGTGSGTQYF.